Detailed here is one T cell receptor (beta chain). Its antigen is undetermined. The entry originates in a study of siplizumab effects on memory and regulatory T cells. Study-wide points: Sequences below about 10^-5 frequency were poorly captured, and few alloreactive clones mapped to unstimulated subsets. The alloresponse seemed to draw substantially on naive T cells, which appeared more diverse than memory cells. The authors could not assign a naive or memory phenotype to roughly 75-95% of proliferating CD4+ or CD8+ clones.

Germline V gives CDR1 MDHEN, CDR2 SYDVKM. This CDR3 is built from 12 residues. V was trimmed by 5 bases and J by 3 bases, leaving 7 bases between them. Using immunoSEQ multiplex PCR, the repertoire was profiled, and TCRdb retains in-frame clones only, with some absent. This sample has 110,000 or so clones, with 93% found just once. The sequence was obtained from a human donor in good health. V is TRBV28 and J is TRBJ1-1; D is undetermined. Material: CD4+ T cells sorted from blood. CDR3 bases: TGTGCCAGCAGTCCCATGTACACTGAAGCTTTCTTT. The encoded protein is CASSPMYTEAFF.